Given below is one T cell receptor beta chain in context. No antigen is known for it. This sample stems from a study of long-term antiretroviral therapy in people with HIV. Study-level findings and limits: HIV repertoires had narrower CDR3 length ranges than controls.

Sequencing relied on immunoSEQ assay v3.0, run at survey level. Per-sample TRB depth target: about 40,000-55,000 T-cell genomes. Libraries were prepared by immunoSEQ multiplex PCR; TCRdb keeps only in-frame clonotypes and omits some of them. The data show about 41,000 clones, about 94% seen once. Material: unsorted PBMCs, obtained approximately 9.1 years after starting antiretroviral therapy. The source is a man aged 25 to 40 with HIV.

The CDR3 nucleotides are TGTGCCAGCAGCTTCAACGTAGAAAAACTGTTTTTT. Translating gives CASSFNVEKLFF. The rearrangement links TRBV11-2 to TRBJ1-4; D is uncertain. This CDR3 comprises 12 residues. The germline V and J ends were trimmed by 3 bases and 8 bases, with 7 bases remaining between them. The germline CDR1 and CDR2 sequences are SGHAT and FQNNGV.